The rows below give T cell receptor beta chains drawn from one sample of a study of blood T cell repertoires in COVID-19. The method was immunoSEQ multiplex PCR; TCRdb's version includes in-frame clones alone and lacks a portion of them. The sample includes 200,000 or so clones, 70% to 90% of them seen just once. The specimen was PBMCs or T cells enriched from blood (not recorded which). The origin of the receptors is a man aged 25 to 40 who had recovered from COVID-19. The CDR3 runs from the conserved cysteine through the conserved F or W. The D gene is left open where the match is weak. For some rows the clone size is stated as once, few or many, or as a class when expanded; others skip it.

D	J	V	size	DNA	CDR3
-	TRBJ1-1	TRBV12-3/TRBV12-4	-	TGTGCCAGCAGTTTAGATGGCATAGCTTTCTTT	CASSLDGIAFF
TRBD1	TRBJ1-2	TRBV6-5	-	TGTGCCAGCAGTTACTCGATAATCCCGACAGGGTGGGGCTACACCTTC	CASSYSIIPTGWGYTF
-	TRBJ1-6	TRBV6-1	-	TGTGCCAGCAGTGAGCAGGCAGGGTCACCCCTCCACTTT	CASSEQAGSPLHF
TRBD1	TRBJ2-7	TRBV27	-	TGTGCCAGCAGTCCCCTCACGACAGGGGGCCCCTACGAGCAGTACTTC	CASSPLTTGGPYEQYF
-	TRBJ1-3	TRBV30	-	TGTGCCTGGAGTCGGAGCAGGACAGACACCATATATTTT	CAWSRSRTDTIYF
-	TRBJ2-5	TRBV2	-	TGTGCCAGCAGGCGGGATAAAGAGACCCAGTACTTC	CASRRDKETQYF
-	TRBJ1-1	TRBV6-5	-	TGTGCCAGCGACGAAGGGAGGGGCACTGAAGCTTTCTTT	CASDEGRGTEAFF
-	TRBJ2-7	TRBV6-5	once	TGTGCCAGCAGTTACTCGGGGCCAGCTGTGAACGAGCAGTACTTC	CASSYSGPAVNEQYF
-	TRBJ2-4	TRBV12-5	-	TGTGCTAGTGGCCTCGGGGAAAACATTCAGTACTTC	CASGLGENIQYF
-	TRBJ1-5	TRBV7-2	-	TGTGCCAGCAGCTTAACGGGGACAACCCCGAATCAGCCCCAGCATTTT	CASSLTGTTPNQPQHF
TRBD1	TRBJ1-1	TRBV20-1	few	TGCAGTGCTAAGGACAGGGAAGCTTTCTTT	CSAKDREAFF
TRBD1	TRBJ1-1	TRBV11-1	-	TGTGCCAGCAGCCTAGGACAGGGAATAACTGAAGCTTTCTTT	CASSLGQGITEAFF
-	TRBJ1-6	TRBV3-1/TRBV3-2	few	TGTGCCAGCAGCCGATCAGATTCACCCCTCCACTTT	CASSRSDSPLHF
-	TRBJ1-2	TRBV5-4	-	TGTGCCAGCAGCTTGGCTGGGTGGGGCCCGCCAGTGATCGACTATGGCTACACCTTC	CASSLAGWGPPVIDYGYTF
TRBD2	TRBJ2-3	TRBV3-1/TRBV3-2	-	TGTGCCAGCAGCTACCCGGAGCGGGGGGCGGATACGCAGTATTTT	CASSYPERGADTQYF
TRBD1	TRBJ2-5	TRBV7-9	-	TGTGCCAGCAGCTCCTCACCGGGACAGAAAGAGACCCAGTACTTC	CASSSSPGQKETQYF
-	TRBJ1-4	TRBV6-5	few	TGTGCCAGCAGTTACTCGGGGCGGCTTAATGAAAAACTGTTTTTT	CASSYSGRLNEKLFF
-	TRBJ2-5	TRBV5-6	-	TGTGCCAGCAGCGACGGAGGAGCGGAAGAGACCCAGTACTTC	CASSDGGAEETQYF
TRBD2	TRBJ2-3	TRBV3-1/TRBV3-2	-	TGTGCCAGCAGCCAAGACTCCGGGACTAGCGGTTCAGATACGCAGTATTTT	CASSQDSGTSGSDTQYF
-	TRBJ2-7	TRBV30	-	TGTGCCTGGAGTGGGCTCTACGAGCAGTACTTC	CAWSGLYEQYF